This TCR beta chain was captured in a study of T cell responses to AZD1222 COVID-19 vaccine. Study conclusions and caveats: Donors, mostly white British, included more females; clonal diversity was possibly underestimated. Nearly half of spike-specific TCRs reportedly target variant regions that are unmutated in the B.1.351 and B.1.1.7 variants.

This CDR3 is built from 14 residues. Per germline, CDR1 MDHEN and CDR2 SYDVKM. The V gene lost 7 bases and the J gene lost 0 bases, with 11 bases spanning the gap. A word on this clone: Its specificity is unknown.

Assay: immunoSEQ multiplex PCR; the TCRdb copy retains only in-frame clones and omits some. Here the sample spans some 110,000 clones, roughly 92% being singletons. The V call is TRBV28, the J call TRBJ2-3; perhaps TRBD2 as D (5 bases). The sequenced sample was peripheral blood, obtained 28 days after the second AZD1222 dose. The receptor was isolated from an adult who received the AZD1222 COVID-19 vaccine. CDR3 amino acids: CASTSGTSTDTQYF. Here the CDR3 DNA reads TGTGCCAGCACCTCGGGAACGAGCACAGATACGCAGTATTTT.